This T cell receptor beta chain emerged from a study of cytomegalovirus exposure and HLA in healthy donors. Study-level findings and limits: It was approximately 160 TCR beta chains that were listed as cytomegalovirus-associated. TCR beta V- and J-gene trimming, according to a later analysis, was linked to a missense DCLRE1C variant.

PCR amplification relied on 60 Vbeta primers (plus 13 Jbeta primers). The protocol was immunoSEQ multiplex PCR, while the TCRdb copy is restricted to in-frame clones and leaves out a portion. The table records over 200,000 clones, approximately 90% of them present only once. Germline CDR1 and CDR2: MNHEY and SMNVEV (reference sequence). CDR3 length: 16 residues. The donors, nominally healthy at sampling, likely had unrecorded immune exposures. This clone appeared a single time. Its antigen is not known. V and J are TRBV27 and TRBJ2-5, with 12 bases matching TRBD2. TRBJ2-7 explains the end of the DNA better; the J call may be wrong. The sequenced sample consisted of PBMCs. The clonotype was recovered from a woman between 18 and 29 years old in good health and CMV-seronegative. CDR3 region: CASSPPTSGRSYEQYF. DNA for the CDR3: TGTGCCAGCAGTCCGCCGACTAGCGGGAGATCCTACGAGCAGTACTTC.